These T cell receptor beta chains were read from a single sample in a study of regulatory T cells in long-lasting Graves disease. TCRdb processed the multiplex PCR reads anew with MiXCR; each CDR3 protein has one entry. The sample lists about 520,000 distinct CDR3 sequences, approximately 12% seen once, with about 8.9% in the top ten. These data also featured in a second study, about T cells in Graves' hyperthyroidism and ophthalmopathy.

Sequencing used peripheral blood mononuclear cells (PBMCs), obtained at new diagnosis, from a patient treated with antithyroid drugs. The receptors here all came from a woman in her twenties or thirties with Graves disease. The CDR3 runs from the conserved cysteine through the conserved F or W. Each record gives: D gene, clone size, J gene, V gene, CDR3 protein, CDR3 DNA. D genes are given only for firm matches. Clone size, where shown, is once, few, many, or a class for clones that have expanded.

d_call: -; clone_size: -; j_call: TRBJ2-7; v_call: TRBV12-3/TRBV12-4; cdr3_aa: CASSLRLEISYEQYF; cdr3_nt: TGTGCCAGCAGTTTACGACTGGAAATCTCCTACGAGCAGTACTTC
d_call: -; clone_size: few; j_call: TRBJ2-7; v_call: TRBV6-1; cdr3_aa: CASSGQAAYEQYF; cdr3_nt: TGTGCCAGCAGTGGACAGGCCGCCTACGAGCAGTACTTC
d_call: TRBD2; clone_size: once; j_call: TRBJ2-7; v_call: TRBV6-5; cdr3_aa: CASSSAGLAGGPKTYEQYF; cdr3_nt: TGTGCCAGCAGTTCCGCGGGACTAGCGGGAGGGCCGAAAACCTACGAGCAGTACTTC
d_call: -; clone_size: many; j_call: TRBJ2-6; v_call: TRBV15; cdr3_aa: CATSRDPGAGANVLTF; cdr3_nt: TGTGCCACCAGCAGAGATCCGGGGGCCGGGGCCAACGTCCTGACTTTC
d_call: -; clone_size: few; j_call: TRBJ2-1; v_call: TRBV7-9; cdr3_aa: CANSLDPDFPGFF; cdr3_nt: TGTGCCAACAGCCTAGACCCGGACTTCCCGGGGTTCTTC
d_call: TRBD2; clone_size: few; j_call: TRBJ2-1; v_call: TRBV4-1; cdr3_aa: CASSQDGRLAEQFF; cdr3_nt: TGCGCCAGCAGCCAAGATGGGCGACTAGCGGAGCAGTTCTTC
d_call: TRBD2; clone_size: -; j_call: TRBJ2-3; v_call: TRBV6-1; cdr3_aa: CASSKRPDAGGPTDTQYF; cdr3_nt: TGTGCCAGCAGTAAACGGCCCGATGCGGGAGGGCCCACAGATACGCAGTATTTT
d_call: TRBD1; clone_size: many; j_call: TRBJ2-7; v_call: TRBV6-1; cdr3_aa: CASSGDRGEHEQYF; cdr3_nt: TGTGCCAGCAGTGGTGACAGGGGCGAACACGAGCAGTACTTC
d_call: TRBD2; clone_size: many; j_call: TRBJ2-7; v_call: TRBV5-8; cdr3_aa: CASSLLEGIGSGSPYEQYF; cdr3_nt: TGTGCCAGTAGCCTACTAGAGGGGATCGGTAGCGGGAGTCCCTACGAGCAGTACTTC
d_call: -; clone_size: many; j_call: TRBJ2-1; v_call: TRBV19; cdr3_aa: CATETVSGAGWGNEQFF; cdr3_nt: TGTGCCACGGAAACGGTTTCGGGGGCGGGATGGGGCAATGAGCAGTTCTTC
d_call: TRBD2; clone_size: few; j_call: TRBJ2-1; v_call: TRBV7-9; cdr3_aa: CASSPTSGSPGQFF; cdr3_nt: TGTGCCAGCAGCCCGACTAGCGGGAGCCCGGGCCAGTTCTTC
d_call: -; clone_size: -; j_call: TRBJ1-3; v_call: TRBV7-2; cdr3_aa: CSSSLERITGDSGNTIYF; cdr3_nt: TGTTCCAGCAGCTTAGAAAGAATCACTGGAGACTCTGGAAACACCATATATTTT
d_call: -; clone_size: -; j_call: TRBJ1-6; v_call: TRBV27; cdr3_aa: CATSSFRQKPYNSPLHF; cdr3_nt: TGTGCCACCTCCTCGTTTAGACAGAAACCTTATAATTCACCCCTCCACTTT
d_call: -; clone_size: few; j_call: TRBJ1-3; v_call: TRBV29-1; cdr3_aa: CSVKRDSGNTIYF; cdr3_nt: TGCAGCGTTAAAAGGGACTCTGGAAACACCATATATTTT
d_call: TRBD1; clone_size: -; j_call: TRBJ2-1; v_call: TRBV28; cdr3_aa: CASSSYRGLNEQFF; cdr3_nt: TGTGCCAGCAGTTCCTACAGGGGGCTTAATGAGCAGTTCTTC
d_call: TRBD1; clone_size: many; j_call: TRBJ1-1; v_call: TRBV15; cdr3_aa: CATSSRGVNTEAFF; cdr3_nt: TGTGCCACCAGCAGCAGGGGGGTGAACACTGAAGCTTTCTTT
d_call: -; clone_size: -; j_call: TRBJ2-5; v_call: TRBV20-1; cdr3_aa: CSAPVPGKTETQYF; cdr3_nt: TGCAGTGCTCCAGTCCCAGGAAAGACCGAGACCCAGTACTTC
d_call: -; clone_size: many; j_call: TRBJ2-7; v_call: TRBV6-2/TRBV6-3; cdr3_aa: CASSEGETTSYEQYF; cdr3_nt: TGTGCCAGCAGTGAAGGAGAGACCACATCCTACGAGCAGTACTTC
d_call: -; clone_size: many; j_call: TRBJ2-3; v_call: TRBV2; cdr3_aa: CASGSVDTQYF; cdr3_nt: TGTGCCAGCGGGAGTGTCGATACGCAGTATTTT
d_call: -; clone_size: -; j_call: TRBJ1-2; v_call: TRBV5-5; cdr3_aa: CASSQERSWGFLYGYTF; cdr3_nt: TGCGCCAGCAGCCAAGAGCGGTCTTGGGGGTTTCTCTATGGCTACACCTTC
d_call: -; clone_size: many; j_call: TRBJ2-5; v_call: TRBV11-2; cdr3_aa: CASSLEGRSQETQYF; cdr3_nt: TGTGCCAGCAGCTTAGAGGGCCGGAGTCAAGAGACCCAGTACTTC
d_call: -; clone_size: -; j_call: TRBJ2-3; v_call: TRBV4-3; cdr3_aa: CASSRLRGSPTDTQYF; cdr3_nt: TGCGCCAGCAGCCGCCTACGGGGGTCTCCCACAGATACGCAGTATTTT
d_call: TRBD1; clone_size: many; j_call: TRBJ2-5; v_call: TRBV2; cdr3_aa: CASRVGTVETQYF; cdr3_nt: TGTGCCAGCAGGGTTGGGACAGTCGAGACCCAGTACTTC
d_call: TRBD1; clone_size: few; j_call: TRBJ2-5; v_call: TRBV6-1; cdr3_aa: CASRIDRVQETQYF; cdr3_nt: TGTGCCAGCAGAATCGACAGGGTCCAAGAGACCCAGTACTTC
d_call: -; clone_size: many; j_call: TRBJ2-7; v_call: TRBV5-6; cdr3_aa: CASSSASYEQYF; cdr3_nt: TGTGCCAGCAGCTCAGCCTCCTACGAGCAGTACTTC
d_call: -; clone_size: many; j_call: TRBJ2-1; v_call: TRBV2; cdr3_aa: CASSERRGREQFF; cdr3_nt: TGTGCCAGCAGTGAAAGGAGGGGTAGGGAGCAGTTCTTC
d_call: -; clone_size: few; j_call: TRBJ1-5; v_call: TRBV15; cdr3_aa: CATSGRYSNQPQHF; cdr3_nt: TGTGCCACCAGCGGGCGATATAGCAATCAGCCCCAGCATTTT
d_call: TRBD1; clone_size: many; j_call: TRBJ1-4; v_call: TRBV20-1; cdr3_aa: CSARSLSDRGSEKLFF; cdr3_nt: TGCAGTGCTAGATCTCTCTCGGACAGGGGGAGTGAAAAACTGTTTTTT
d_call: -; clone_size: few; j_call: TRBJ1-6; v_call: TRBV7-9; cdr3_aa: CASSWVQDSPLHF; cdr3_nt: TGTGCCAGCAGCTGGGTACAGGATTCACCCCTCCACTTT
d_call: TRBD2; clone_size: -; j_call: TRBJ2-7; v_call: TRBV7-9; cdr3_aa: CATTTSGYEQYF; cdr3_nt: TGTGCCACCACGACTAGCGGCTACGAGCAGTACTTC
d_call: TRBD2; clone_size: many; j_call: TRBJ2-5; v_call: TRBV11-2; cdr3_aa: CASSQRLAGRQETQYF; cdr3_nt: TGTGCCAGCAGCCAACGACTAGCGGGCCGCCAAGAGACCCAGTACTTC
d_call: -; clone_size: many; j_call: TRBJ2-1; v_call: TRBV10-3; cdr3_aa: CAISDPDKGQFF; cdr3_nt: TGTGCCATCAGTGACCCGGACAAGGGGCAGTTCTTC
d_call: TRBD1; clone_size: many; j_call: TRBJ1-1; v_call: TRBV2; cdr3_aa: CASRYRTGNTEAFF; cdr3_nt: TGTGCCAGCAGATACCGGACAGGGAACACTGAAGCTTTCTTT
d_call: -; clone_size: many; j_call: TRBJ1-4; v_call: TRBV25-1; cdr3_aa: CASSDPHAEVCF; cdr3_nt: TGTGCCAGCAGTGATCCCCATGCGGAAGTTTGTTTT
d_call: -; clone_size: many; j_call: TRBJ2-5; v_call: TRBV29-1; cdr3_aa: CSGGGPREETQYF; cdr3_nt: TGCAGCGGGGGCGGGCCCCGGGAAGAGACCCAGTACTTC
d_call: TRBD2; clone_size: many; j_call: TRBJ2-2; v_call: TRBV28; cdr3_aa: CASSNPTSETGELFF; cdr3_nt: TGTGCCAGCAGTAACCCGACTAGCGAGACCGGGGAGCTGTTTTTT
d_call: -; clone_size: many; j_call: TRBJ2-1; v_call: TRBV29-1; cdr3_aa: CSVQAIEWGAAEQFF; cdr3_nt: TGCAGCGTCCAAGCAATAGAATGGGGGGCGGCTGAGCAGTTCTTC
d_call: -; clone_size: many; j_call: TRBJ1-6; v_call: TRBV27; cdr3_aa: CASSPRVGSPLHF; cdr3_nt: TGTGCCAGCAGCCCTCGAGTCGGCTCACCCCTCCACTTT
d_call: TRBD2; clone_size: few; j_call: TRBJ2-1; v_call: TRBV5-4; cdr3_aa: CASSFSLAGARQFF; cdr3_nt: TGTGCCAGCAGCTTCTCGTTAGCGGGAGCTCGGCAGTTCTTC
d_call: -; clone_size: many; j_call: TRBJ2-6; v_call: TRBV5-1; cdr3_aa: CASSPGPSGANVLTF; cdr3_nt: TGCGCCAGCAGCCCCGGGCCCTCTGGGGCCAACGTCCTGACTTTC
d_call: TRBD2; clone_size: -; j_call: TRBJ2-3; v_call: TRBV18; cdr3_aa: CASSSVATSGAGTDTQYF; cdr3_nt: TGTGCCAGCTCCTCGGTGGCGACTAGCGGGGCGGGCACAGATACGCAGTATTTT
d_call: -; clone_size: few; j_call: TRBJ1-2; v_call: TRBV6-2/TRBV6-3; cdr3_aa: CASSGFDAANYGYTF; cdr3_nt: TGTGCCAGCAGTGGCTTCGATGCAGCTAACTATGGCTACACCTTC
d_call: -; clone_size: many; j_call: TRBJ1-2; v_call: TRBV28; cdr3_aa: CASNRGDRAGGYTF; cdr3_nt: TGTGCCAGCAATCGGGGAGACCGGGCCGGGGGCTACACCTTC
d_call: -; clone_size: -; j_call: TRBJ2-5; v_call: TRBV28; cdr3_aa: CASSLMASETQYF; cdr3_nt: TGTGCCAGCAGTTTAATGGCCTCAGAGACCCAGTACTTC
d_call: -; clone_size: many; j_call: TRBJ1-1; v_call: TRBV28; cdr3_aa: CASVGSKEAFF; cdr3_nt: TGTGCCAGCGTTGGGAGTAAGGAAGCTTTCTTT
d_call: -; clone_size: many; j_call: TRBJ2-5; v_call: TRBV7-6; cdr3_aa: CASSLPGGETQYF; cdr3_nt: TGTGCCAGCAGCTTACCTGGGGGAGAGACCCAGTACTTC
d_call: -; clone_size: many; j_call: TRBJ2-1; v_call: TRBV6-1; cdr3_aa: CASSQHWASGNEQFF; cdr3_nt: TGTGCCAGCAGCCAACACTGGGCCTCAGGCAATGAGCAGTTCTTC
d_call: TRBD2; clone_size: -; j_call: TRBJ2-1; v_call: TRBV20-1; cdr3_aa: CSAQRERGNEQFF; cdr3_nt: TGCAGTGCCCAACGAGAGCGGGGGAATGAGCAGTTCTTC